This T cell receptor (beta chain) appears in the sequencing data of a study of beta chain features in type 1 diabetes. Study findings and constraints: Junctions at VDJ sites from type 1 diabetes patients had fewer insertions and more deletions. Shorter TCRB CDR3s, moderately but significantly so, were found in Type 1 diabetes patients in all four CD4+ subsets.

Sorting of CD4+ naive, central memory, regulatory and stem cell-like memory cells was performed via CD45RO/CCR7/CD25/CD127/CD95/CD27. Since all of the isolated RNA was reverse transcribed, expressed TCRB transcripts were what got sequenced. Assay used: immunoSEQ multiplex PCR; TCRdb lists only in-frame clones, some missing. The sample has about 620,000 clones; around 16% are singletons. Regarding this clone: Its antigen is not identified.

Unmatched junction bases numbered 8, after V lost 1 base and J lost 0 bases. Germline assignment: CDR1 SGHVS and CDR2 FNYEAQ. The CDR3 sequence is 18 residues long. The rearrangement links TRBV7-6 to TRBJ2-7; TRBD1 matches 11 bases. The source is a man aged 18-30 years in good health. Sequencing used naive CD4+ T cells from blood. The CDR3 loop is CASSLEGDRGTHSYEQYF. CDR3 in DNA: TGTGCCAGCAGCTTAGAGGGGGACAGGGGGACCCACTCCTACGAGCAGTACTTC.